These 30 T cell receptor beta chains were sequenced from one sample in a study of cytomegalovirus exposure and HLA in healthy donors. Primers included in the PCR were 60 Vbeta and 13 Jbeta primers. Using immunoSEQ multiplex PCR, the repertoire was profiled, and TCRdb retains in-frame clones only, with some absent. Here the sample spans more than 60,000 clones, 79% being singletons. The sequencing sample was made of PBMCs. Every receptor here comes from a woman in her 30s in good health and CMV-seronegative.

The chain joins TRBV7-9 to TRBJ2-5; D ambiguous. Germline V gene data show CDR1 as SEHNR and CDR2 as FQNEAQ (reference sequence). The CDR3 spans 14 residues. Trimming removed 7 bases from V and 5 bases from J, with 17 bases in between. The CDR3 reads CASTSGGYGETQYF. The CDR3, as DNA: TGTGCCAGCACCTCGGGTGGATACGGGGAGACCCAGTACTTC.

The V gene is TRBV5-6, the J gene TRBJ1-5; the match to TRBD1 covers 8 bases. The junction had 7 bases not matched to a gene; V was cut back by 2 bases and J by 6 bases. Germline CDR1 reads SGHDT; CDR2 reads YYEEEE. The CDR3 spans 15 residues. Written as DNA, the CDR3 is TGTGCCAGCAGCTTAACAGGGGGGGTTGGTCAGCCCCAGCATTTT. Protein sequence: CASSLTGGVGQPQHF.

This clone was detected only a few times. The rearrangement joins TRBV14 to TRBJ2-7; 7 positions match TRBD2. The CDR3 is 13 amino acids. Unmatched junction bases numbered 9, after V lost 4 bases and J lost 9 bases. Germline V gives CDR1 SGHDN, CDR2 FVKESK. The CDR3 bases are TGTGCCAGCAGCCCGACCGGGGGGTTTCGGCAGTACGTC. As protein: CASSPTGGFRQYV.

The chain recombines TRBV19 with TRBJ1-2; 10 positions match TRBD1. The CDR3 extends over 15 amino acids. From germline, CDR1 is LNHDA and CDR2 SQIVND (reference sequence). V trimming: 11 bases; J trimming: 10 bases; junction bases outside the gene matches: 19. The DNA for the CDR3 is TGTGCCGCTCGTATTGGACAGGGGGGATCTCATGTCTACACCTTC. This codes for CAARIGQGGSHVYTF.

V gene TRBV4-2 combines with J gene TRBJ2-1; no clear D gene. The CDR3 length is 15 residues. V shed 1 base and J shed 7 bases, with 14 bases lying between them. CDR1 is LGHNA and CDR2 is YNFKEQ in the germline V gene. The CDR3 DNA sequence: TGTGCCAGCAGCCAAGGTGCGGCGCCCCTGAATGAGCAGTTCTTC. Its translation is CASSQGAAPLNEQFF.

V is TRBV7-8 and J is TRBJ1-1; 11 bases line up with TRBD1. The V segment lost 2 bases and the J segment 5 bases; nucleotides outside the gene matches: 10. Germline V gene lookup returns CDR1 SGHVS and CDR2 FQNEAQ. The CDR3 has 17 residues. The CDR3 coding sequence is TGTGCCAGCAGCTTAACGGACAGGGGGCGAAAAAGGACTGAAGCTTTCTTT. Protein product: CASSLTDRGRKRTEAFF.

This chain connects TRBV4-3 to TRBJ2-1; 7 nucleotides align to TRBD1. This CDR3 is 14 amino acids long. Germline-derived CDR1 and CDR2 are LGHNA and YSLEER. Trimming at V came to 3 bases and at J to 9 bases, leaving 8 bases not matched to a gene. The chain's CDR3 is CASSQRESGGEQFF. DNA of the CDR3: TGCGCCAGCAGCCAGAGGGAGTCAGGGGGTGAGCAGTTCTTC.

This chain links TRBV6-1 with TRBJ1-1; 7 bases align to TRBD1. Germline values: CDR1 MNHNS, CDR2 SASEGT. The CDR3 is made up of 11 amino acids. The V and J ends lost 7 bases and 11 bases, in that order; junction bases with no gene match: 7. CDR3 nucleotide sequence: TGTGCCAGCACCCGAGAGACAGGGGCTTTCTTT. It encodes CASTRETGAFF.

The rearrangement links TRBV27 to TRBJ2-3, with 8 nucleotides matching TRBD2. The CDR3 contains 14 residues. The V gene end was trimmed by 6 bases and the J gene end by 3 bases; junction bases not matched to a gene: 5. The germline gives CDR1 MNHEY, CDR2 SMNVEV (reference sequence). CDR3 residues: CASRSGSATDTQYF. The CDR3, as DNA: TGTGCCAGCAGGAGCGGGAGTGCAACAGATACGCAGTATTTT.

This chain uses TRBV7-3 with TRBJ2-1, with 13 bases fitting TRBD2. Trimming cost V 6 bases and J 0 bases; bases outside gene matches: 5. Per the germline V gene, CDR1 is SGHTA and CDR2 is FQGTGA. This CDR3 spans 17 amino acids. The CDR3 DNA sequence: TGTGCCAGCAGTCCACTAGCGGGAGGGAGCTCCTACAATGAGCAGTTCTTC. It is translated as CASSPLAGGSSYNEQFF.

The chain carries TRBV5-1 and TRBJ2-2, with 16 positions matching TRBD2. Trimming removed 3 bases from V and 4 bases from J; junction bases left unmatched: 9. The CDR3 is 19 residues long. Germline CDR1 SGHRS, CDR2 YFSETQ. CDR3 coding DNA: TGCGCCAGCAGCTCAGGGACTAGCGGGGGGGCCGTCGGCACCGGGGAGCTGTTTTTT. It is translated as CASSSGTSGGAVGTGELFF.

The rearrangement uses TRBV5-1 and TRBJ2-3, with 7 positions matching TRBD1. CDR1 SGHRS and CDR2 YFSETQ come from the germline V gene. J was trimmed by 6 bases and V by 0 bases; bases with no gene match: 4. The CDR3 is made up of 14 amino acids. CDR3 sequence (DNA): TGCGCCAGCAGCTTGGGGCAGGGGGTTGATACGCAGTATTTT. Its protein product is CASSLGQGVDTQYF.

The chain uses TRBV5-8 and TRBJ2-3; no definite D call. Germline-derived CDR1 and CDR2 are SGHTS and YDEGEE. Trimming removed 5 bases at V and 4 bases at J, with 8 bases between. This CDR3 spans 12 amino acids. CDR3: CASSIRADTQYF. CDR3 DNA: TGTGCCAGCAGTATTAGAGCAGATACGCAGTATTTT.

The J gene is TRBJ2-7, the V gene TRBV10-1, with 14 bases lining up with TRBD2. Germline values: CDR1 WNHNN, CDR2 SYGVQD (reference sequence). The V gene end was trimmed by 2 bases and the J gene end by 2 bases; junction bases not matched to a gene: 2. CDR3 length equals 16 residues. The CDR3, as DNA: TGCGCCAGCAGTGAGGGACTAGCGGGAGGCCCCTACGAGCAGTACGTC. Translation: CASSEGLAGGPYEQYV.

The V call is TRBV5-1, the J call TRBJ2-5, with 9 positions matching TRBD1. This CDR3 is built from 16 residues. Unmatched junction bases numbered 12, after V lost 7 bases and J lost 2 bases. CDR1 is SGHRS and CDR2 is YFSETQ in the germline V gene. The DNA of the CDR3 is TGCGCCAGCCAGCACCACGAGACAGGGGGGCAAGAGACCCAGTACTTC. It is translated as CASQHHETGGQETQYF.

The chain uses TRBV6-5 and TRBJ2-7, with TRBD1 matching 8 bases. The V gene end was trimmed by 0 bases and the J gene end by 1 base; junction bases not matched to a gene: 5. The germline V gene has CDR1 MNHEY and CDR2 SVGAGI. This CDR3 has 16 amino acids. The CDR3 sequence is CASSYSSGTGSYEQYF. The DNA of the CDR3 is TGTGCCAGCAGTTACTCGAGTGGGACAGGATCCTACGAGCAGTACTTC.

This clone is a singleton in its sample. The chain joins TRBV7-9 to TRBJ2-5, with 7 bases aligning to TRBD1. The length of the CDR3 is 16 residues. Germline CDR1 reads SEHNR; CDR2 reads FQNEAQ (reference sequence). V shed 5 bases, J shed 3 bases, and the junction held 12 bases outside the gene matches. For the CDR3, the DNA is TGTGCCAGCAGCGACCGACAGGGAAAGGTGAAAGAGACCCAGTACTTC. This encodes CASSDRQGKVKETQYF.

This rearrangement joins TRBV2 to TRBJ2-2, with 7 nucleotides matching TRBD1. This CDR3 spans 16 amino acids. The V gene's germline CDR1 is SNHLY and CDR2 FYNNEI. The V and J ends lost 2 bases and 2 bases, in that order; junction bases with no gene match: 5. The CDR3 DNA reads TGTGCCAGCAGTGAAAGGGGGCAATCAAACACCGGGGAGCTGTTTTTT. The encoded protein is CASSERGQSNTGELFF.

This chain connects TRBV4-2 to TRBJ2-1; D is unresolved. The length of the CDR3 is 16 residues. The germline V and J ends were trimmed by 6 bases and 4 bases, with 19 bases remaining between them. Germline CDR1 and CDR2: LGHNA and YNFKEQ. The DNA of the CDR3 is TGTGCCAGCAGGCCTGAGACTTCCTCTGAATACAATGAGCAGTTCTTC. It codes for CASRPETSSEYNEQFF.

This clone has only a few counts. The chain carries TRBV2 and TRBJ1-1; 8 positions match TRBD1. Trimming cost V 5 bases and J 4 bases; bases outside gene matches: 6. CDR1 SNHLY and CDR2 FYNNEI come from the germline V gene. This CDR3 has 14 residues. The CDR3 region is CASSTGGKSTEAFF. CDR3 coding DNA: TGTGCCAGCAGTACAGGGGGTAAGAGCACTGAAGCTTTCTTT.

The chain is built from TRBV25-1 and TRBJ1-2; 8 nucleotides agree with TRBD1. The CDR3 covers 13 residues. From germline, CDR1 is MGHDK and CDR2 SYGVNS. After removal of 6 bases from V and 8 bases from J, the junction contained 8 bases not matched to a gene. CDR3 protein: CASRRGQGKGYTF. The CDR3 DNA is TGTGCCAGCAGACGAGGACAGGGAAAAGGCTACACCTTC.

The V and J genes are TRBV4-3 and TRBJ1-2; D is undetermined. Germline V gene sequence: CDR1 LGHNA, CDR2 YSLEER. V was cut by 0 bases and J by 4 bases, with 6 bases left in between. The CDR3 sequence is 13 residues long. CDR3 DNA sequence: TGCGCCAGCAGCCAAGAAACAGCCTATGGCTACACCTTC. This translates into CASSQETAYGYTF.

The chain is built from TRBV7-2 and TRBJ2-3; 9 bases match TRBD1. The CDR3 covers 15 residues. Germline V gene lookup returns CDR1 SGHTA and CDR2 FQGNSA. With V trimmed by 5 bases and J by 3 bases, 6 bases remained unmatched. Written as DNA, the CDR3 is TGTGCCAGCAGCCCCCGGGACAGGGTAACAGATACGCAGTATTTT. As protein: CASSPRDRVTDTQYF. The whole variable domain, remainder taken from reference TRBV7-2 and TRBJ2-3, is GAGVSQSPSNKVTEKGKDVELRCDPISGHTALYWYRQSLGQGLEFLIYFQGNSAPDKSGLPSDRFSAERTGGSVSTLTIQRTQQEDSAVYLCASSPRDRVTDTQYFGPGTRLTVL.

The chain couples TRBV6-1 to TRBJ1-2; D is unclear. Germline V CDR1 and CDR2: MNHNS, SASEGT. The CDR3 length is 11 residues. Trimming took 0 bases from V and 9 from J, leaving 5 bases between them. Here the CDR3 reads CASSEAESYTF. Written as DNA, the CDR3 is TGTGCCAGCAGTGAAGCGGAGAGCTACACCTTC.

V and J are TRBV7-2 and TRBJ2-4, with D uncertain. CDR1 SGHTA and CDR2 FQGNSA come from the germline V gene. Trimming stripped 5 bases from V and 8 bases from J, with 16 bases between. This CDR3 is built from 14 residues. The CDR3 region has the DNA TGTGCCAGCAGCCCCCTAAGCCCCCGTGACATTCAGTACTTC. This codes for CASSPLSPRDIQYF.

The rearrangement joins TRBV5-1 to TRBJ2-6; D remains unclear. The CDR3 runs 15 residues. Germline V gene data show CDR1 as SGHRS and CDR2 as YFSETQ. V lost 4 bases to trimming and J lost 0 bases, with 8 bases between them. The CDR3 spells CASSPAGSGANVLTF. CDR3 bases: TGCGCCAGCAGCCCCGCAGGCTCTGGGGCCAACGTCCTGACTTTC.

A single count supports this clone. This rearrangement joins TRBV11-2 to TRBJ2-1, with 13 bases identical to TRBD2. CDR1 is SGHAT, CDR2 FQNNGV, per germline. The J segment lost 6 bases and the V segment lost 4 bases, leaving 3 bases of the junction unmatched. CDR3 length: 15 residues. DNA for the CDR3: TGTGCCAGCAGCTCGGGACTAGCGGGACTCAATGAGCAGTTCTTC. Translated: CASSSGLAGLNEQFF.

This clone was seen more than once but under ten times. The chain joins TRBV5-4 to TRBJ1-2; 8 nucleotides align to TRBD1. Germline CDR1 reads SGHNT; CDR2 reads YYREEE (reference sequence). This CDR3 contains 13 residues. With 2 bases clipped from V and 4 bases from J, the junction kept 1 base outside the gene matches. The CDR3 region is CASSLDRGYGYTF. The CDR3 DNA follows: TGTGCCAGCAGCTTAGACAGGGGCTATGGCTACACCTTC.

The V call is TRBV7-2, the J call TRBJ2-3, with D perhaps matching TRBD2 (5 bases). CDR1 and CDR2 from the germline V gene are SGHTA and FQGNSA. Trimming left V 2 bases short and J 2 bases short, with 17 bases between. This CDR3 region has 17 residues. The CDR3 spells CASSLNKASFFTDTQYF. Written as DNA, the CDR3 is TGTGCCAGCAGCTTAAATAAAGCTAGCTTTTTCACAGATACGCAGTATTTT.

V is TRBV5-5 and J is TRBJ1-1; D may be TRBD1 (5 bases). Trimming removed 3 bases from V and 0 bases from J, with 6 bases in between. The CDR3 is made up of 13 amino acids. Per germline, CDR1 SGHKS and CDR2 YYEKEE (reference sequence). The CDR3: CASSWGVNTEAFF. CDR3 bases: TGTGCCAGCAGCTGGGGGGTGAACACTGAAGCTTTCTTT. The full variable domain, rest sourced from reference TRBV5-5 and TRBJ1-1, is DAGVTQSPTHLIKTRGQQVTLRCSPISGHKSVSWYQQVLGQGPQFIFQYYEKEERGRGNFPDRFSARQFPNYSSELNVNALLLGDSALYLCASSWGVNTEAFFGQGTRLTVV.